This T cell receptor (beta chain) was captured by sequencing in a study of shared T cell receptors in the human thymus. CDR3 size: 14 residues. Per the germline V gene, CDR1 is SGHRS and CDR2 is YFSETQ. The V and J ends lost 4 bases and 2 bases respectively, with 11 bases between them. The repertoire was sequenced with immunoSEQ multiplex PCR; TCRdb's copy has only in-frame clones and lacks some. The table lists roughly 560,000 clones, around 78% of them singletons. The sample was also reused in another study, on human thymus T cells. That study adds: Among the donors, all were healthy Finnish infants having corrective surgery for congenital heart defects. Thymic tissue was derived from resections collected during corrective heart surgery. Overlap was high between thymic repertoires from unrelated individuals, as reported in related research.

Sequencing input: thymocytes. The sequence was obtained from a boy younger than two with a congenital heart defect. The chain uses TRBV5-1 and TRBJ2-3, with D hard to call. CDR3 amino acids: CASSRETVTDTQYF. As DNA, the CDR3 is TGCGCCAGCAGCCGAGAAACAGTCACAGATACGCAGTATTTT. Looking up the rest from reference TRBV5-1 and TRBJ2-3 gives the full variable domain: KAGVTQTPRYLIKTRGQQVTLSCSPISGHRSVSWYQQTPGQGLQFLFEYFSETQRNKGNFPGRFSGRQFSNSRSEMNVSTLELGDSALYLCASSRETVTDTQYFGPGTRLTVL.